These T cell receptor beta chains were read from a single sample in a study of tumor and adjacent non-tumor tissue in lung cancer. TCRdb reprocessed the multiplex PCR reads via MiXCR and lists one record per CDR3 protein. The sample consists of 200,000 or so distinct CDR3 sequences, over 55% of them appearing once. What was sequenced was lung tumor tissue. The receptors originated from a man in his fifties or sixties with non-small cell lung cancer. CDR3s include the opening cysteine and the closing phenylalanine or tryptophan.

V gene,CDR3 protein
TRBV11-3,CASGKGESENTIYF
TRBV6-6,CASTGAFNQPQHF
TRBV12-3/TRBV12-4,CASSQGGNEQFF
TRBV5-6,CASSLNTQNEQYF
TRBV29-1,CSVSFYRGSKNIQYF
TRBV20-1,CSVRDQAGAPQETQYF
TRBV20-1,CSARDLGQSKNIQFF
TRBV20-1,CSTSRSGYTDTQYF
TRBV20-1,CSVSSGWNTEAFF
TRBV11-2,CASSPQVGYGYTF
TRBV4-1,CASSPGAGRETQYF
TRBV14,CASSLYMKSRTDTQYF
TRBV20-1,CSARVFVNTDTQYF
TRBV28,CASSFWRTGAARQPQHF
TRBV20-1,CSDPREGREQYF
TRBV6-4,CASIKDGGNHNEQFF
TRBV29-1,CSVAFQGGNIQYF
TRBV5-6,CGSSLVRTEGHEQYF
TRBV11-2,CASSLEVNGKLFF
TRBV29-1,CSVRSPLDYGYTF
TRBV11-3,CATSLERGLAGVYKPFF
TRBV11-2,CASSVGTGSGANVPTF